These T cell receptor beta chains were read from a single sample in a study of OX40 agonist ivuxolimab in advanced cancers. The method was immunoSEQ multiplex PCR; TCRdb's version includes in-frame clones alone and lacks a portion of them. The sample records approximately 90,000 clones, 70% to 90% being singletons. The specimen comprised CD4+ or CD8+ T cells sorted from blood, sampled in a trial of the OX40 agonist ivuxolimab. These receptors were taken from an adult with an advanced solid tumor such as melanoma, head and neck, liver or kidney cancer. Each CDR3 is given with its conserved first and last residue. D genes are given only for firm matches. Some rows have no size entry. The others give once, few or many, or a class for an expanded clone.

CDR3,DNA,J,D,size,V
CAWSPSPGGMNTEAFF,TGTGCCTGGAGCCCCTCTCCCGGGGGAATGAACACTGAAGCTTTCTTT,TRBJ1-1,.,.,TRBV30
CASSQDTYSPLHF,TGCGCCAGCAGCCAAGACACTTACTCACCCCTCCACTTT,TRBJ1-6,.,.,TRBV4-3
CASSILAVRGTEAFF,TGTGCCAGTAGTATATTGGCAGTCCGAGGGACTGAAGCTTTCTTT,TRBJ1-1,.,few,TRBV19
CASSPPRRGRLNSGNTIYF,TGTGCCAGCTCACCACCGAGAAGGGGCAGGCTAAACTCTGGAAACACCATATATTTT,TRBJ1-3,.,few,TRBV18
CASRGRDNSPLHF,TGTGCCAGTAGGGGACGGGATAATTCACCCCTCCACTTT,TRBJ1-6,.,.,TRBV27
CASSPAAQRDTQYF,TGTGCCAGCAGCCCCGCCGCCCAGAGGGATACGCAGTATTTT,TRBJ2-3,.,once,TRBV5-6
CATAMNTEAFF,TGTGCCACAGCCATGAACACTGAAGCTTTCTTT,TRBJ1-1,.,.,TRBV15
CASSSTGTRGVF,TGTGCCAGCAGTTCGACAGGGACCAGGGGAGTCTTC,TRBJ1-2,TRBD1,.,TRBV6-5
CASSLEDGSSYEQYF,TGTGCCAGCAGCTTGGAGGACGGCAGCTCCTACGAGCAGTACTTC,TRBJ2-7,.,.,TRBV5-5
CASSPPGQGAYEQYF,TGTGCCAGTAGTCCACCGGGACAGGGGGCCTACGAGCAGTACTTC,TRBJ2-7,TRBD1,.,TRBV19
CAMGRSGARNTGELFF,TGTGCCATGGGGAGGAGCGGGGCCCGAAACACCGGGGAGCTGTTTTTT,TRBJ2-2,TRBD2,.,TRBV10-3
CASGSGTPPTEQYF,TGCGCCAGCGGTTCCGGGACACCACCCACCGAGCAGTACTTC,TRBJ2-7,.,.,TRBV5-1
CASSLGHSPLHF,TGTGCCAGCAGTTTAGGGCATTCACCCCTCCACTTT,TRBJ1-6,.,.,TRBV27
CASSIGPSTTDTQYF,TGTGCCAGTAGTATCGGTCCTAGTACCACAGATACGCAGTATTTT,TRBJ2-3,.,.,TRBV19
CASSSGFTEAFF,TGCGCCAGCAGCTCAGGGTTCACTGAAGCTTTCTTT,TRBJ1-1,.,.,TRBV5-1
CASSPDRVAGNTIYF,TGTGCCAGCAGTCCGGACAGGGTAGCTGGAAACACCATATATTTT,TRBJ1-3,TRBD1,.,TRBV6-5
CASRRGSRNEKLFF,TGTGCCAGCAGACGGGGCAGCCGTAATGAAAAACTGTTTTTT,TRBJ1-4,.,.,TRBV13
CASSGAGTGYYNEQFF,TGTGCCAGCAGCGGAGCGGGGACAGGGTACTACAATGAGCAGTTCTTC,TRBJ2-1,TRBD1,.,TRBV9
CAAERGQGAKGNTEAFF,TGTGCCGCCGAACGGGGGCAGGGGGCGAAGGGGAACACTGAAGCTTTCTTT,TRBJ1-1,TRBD1,once,TRBV10-3
CASTLGTGELFF,TGTGCCAGCACCTTAGGCACCGGGGAGCTGTTTTTT,TRBJ2-2,.,.,TRBV6-1
CAISESELVYYGYTF,TGTGCCATCAGTGAGTCAGAGCTCGTCTACTATGGCTACACCTTC,TRBJ1-2,.,.,TRBV10-3
CASSLSSLPTNEKLFF,TGTGCCAGCAGTTTATCGTCCCTCCCAACTAATGAAAAACTGTTTTTT,TRBJ1-4,.,.,TRBV27
CASSQDPSASGVTDTQYF,TGCGCCAGCAGCCAAGACCCATCTGCTAGCGGCGTCACAGATACGCAGTATTTT,TRBJ2-3,TRBD2,.,TRBV4-3
CASSPTTHTGLGYLLEQYF,TGTGCCAGCAGCCCCACCACACACACCGGCCTGGGGTACCTACTGGAGCAGTACTTC,TRBJ2-7,.,.,TRBV14
CASSQLSGTNTYEQYF,TGTGCCAGCAGCCAACTTTCCGGGACGAATACCTACGAGCAGTACTTC,TRBJ2-7,.,.,TRBV4-2
CASSSTSGWAQYF,TGTGCCAGCAGCTCGACTAGCGGGTGGGCCCAGTACTTC,TRBJ2-5,TRBD2,.,TRBV7-3
CASSAEGHYGYTF,TGTGCCAGCAGTGCGGAGGGACACTATGGCTACACCTTC,TRBJ1-2,.,.,TRBV6-1
CASRPTGDNTEAFF,TGCGCCAGCAGACCGACAGGAGATAACACTGAAGCTTTCTTT,TRBJ1-1,.,.,TRBV5-1
CASSQTRAETQYF,TGTGCCAGCAGCCAAACCCGCGCAGAGACCCAGTACTTC,TRBJ2-5,.,.,TRBV14
CATAERTGGNEPQHF,TGTGCCACGGCTGAAAGGACAGGGGGCAATGAGCCCCAGCATTTT,TRBJ1-5,TRBD1,.,TRBV6-6
CASSFSRDLPLYEQYF,TGCGCCAGCAGCTTCAGCCGGGACCTACCCCTCTACGAGCAGTACTTC,TRBJ2-7,.,.,TRBV5-1
CASSLEILRGELFF,TGTGCCAGCAGCTTAGAGATTTTACGGGGGGAGCTGTTTTTT,TRBJ2-2,.,.,TRBV7-2
CASRAGQSANTGELFF,TGTGCCAGCAGGGCCGGACAGAGTGCGAACACCGGGGAGCTGTTTTTT,TRBJ2-2,.,few,TRBV2
CASSPGLLTDTQYF,TGTGCCAGTAGTCCTGGACTTCTCACAGATACGCAGTATTTT,TRBJ2-3,.,.,TRBV19
CASSLTSSDTIYF,TGTGCCAGCAGCCTGACAAGTTCAGACACCATATATTTT,TRBJ1-3,.,.,TRBV6-5
CASSNGQGVGELFF,TGTGCCAGCAGCAACGGACAGGGAGTCGGGGAGCTGTTTTTT,TRBJ2-2,TRBD1,.,TRBV7-8
CASSLGTVLDTQYF,TGCGCCAGCAGCTTGGGGACAGTTTTAGATACGCAGTATTTT,TRBJ2-3,.,.,TRBV5-1
CASRGWAAERDGYTF,TGTGCCAGCCGGGGTTGGGCCGCAGAGAGAGATGGCTACACCTTC,TRBJ1-2,.,.,TRBV11-2
CASSPHPGGGDNEQFF,TGTGCCAGCAGTCCGCACCCTGGCGGGGGCGACAATGAGCAGTTCTTC,TRBJ2-1,.,.,TRBV27